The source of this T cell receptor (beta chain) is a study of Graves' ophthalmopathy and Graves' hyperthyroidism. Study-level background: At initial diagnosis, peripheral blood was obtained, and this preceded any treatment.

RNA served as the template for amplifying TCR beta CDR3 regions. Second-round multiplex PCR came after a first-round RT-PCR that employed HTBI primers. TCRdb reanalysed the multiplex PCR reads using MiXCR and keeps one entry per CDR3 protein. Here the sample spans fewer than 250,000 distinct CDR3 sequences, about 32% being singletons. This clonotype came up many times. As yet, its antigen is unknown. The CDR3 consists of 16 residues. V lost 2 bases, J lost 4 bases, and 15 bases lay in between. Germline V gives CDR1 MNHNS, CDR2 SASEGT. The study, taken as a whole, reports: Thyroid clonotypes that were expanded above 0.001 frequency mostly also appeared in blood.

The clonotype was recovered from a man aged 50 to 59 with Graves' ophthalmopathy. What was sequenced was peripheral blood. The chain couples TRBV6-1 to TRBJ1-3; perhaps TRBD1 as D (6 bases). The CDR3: CASSETSTGLGNTIYF. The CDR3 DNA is TGTGCCAGCAGTGAAACGTCGACAGGCCTCGGAAACACCATATATTTT.